This T cell receptor beta chain is from a study of blood T cell repertoires in COVID-19. Study-wide background: Samples of COVID-19 (acute and convalescent) were obtained from the United States, Italy and Spain. The cDNA or gDNA used as material had been derived from T cells, B-cell-depleted T cells, or PBMCs.

Clinical history as reported by participants underpinned cohort assignment. Cohort 3 donors counted as recovered after two negative PCRs, clearance, or resolved symptoms. There are 16 residues in the CDR3. Produced via immunoSEQ multiplex PCR; TCRdb's table is partial and in-frame only. The table shows about 370,000 clones, with roughly nine tenths occurring only once. The clonotype comes from a man aged 18-30 years who had recovered from COVID-19. The sequencing input was PBMCs or T cells enriched from blood (not recorded which). The chain uses TRBV21-1 and TRBJ2-5; TRBD2 reflects the table's D call only, with no check against the DNA. TRBV21-1 is a pseudogene segment. The CDR3 sequence is CASSEGGLYHQETQYF. The DNA for the CDR3 is TGTGCCAGCAGTGAGGGGGGACTATACCATCAAGAGACCCAGTACTTC.